This T cell receptor beta chain comes out of a study of cytomegalovirus exposure and HLA in healthy donors. The CDR3 is made up of 14 amino acids. CDR1 is MGHDK and CDR2 is SYGVNS in the germline V gene. V was pared by 3 bases and J by 11 bases, with 3 bases of the junction left unmatched. The PCR contained 60 Vbeta and 13 Jbeta primers. The table came from immunoSEQ multiplex PCR; TCRdb's copy has only in-frame clones and leaves some out. The profile shows 150,000 to 200,000 clones, roughly 75% of them singletons. The chain recombines TRBV25-1 with TRBJ2-6; 11 bases agree with TRBD1. The sequenced sample consisted of PBMCs. The TCR was taken from a man between 18 and 29 years old in good health and CMV-seropositive. This chain's CDR3 is CASSEMGQGDVLTF. The CDR3 nucleotides are TGTGCCAGCAGTGAGATGGGACAGGGGGACGTCCTGACTTTC. Full variable domain (rest looked up from reference TRBV25-1 and TRBJ2-6): EADIYQTPRYLVIGTGKKITLECSQTMGHDKMYWYQQDPGMELHLIHYSYGVNSTEKGDLSSESTVSRIRTEHFPLTLESARPSHTSQYLCASSEMGQGDVLTFGAGSRLTVL.